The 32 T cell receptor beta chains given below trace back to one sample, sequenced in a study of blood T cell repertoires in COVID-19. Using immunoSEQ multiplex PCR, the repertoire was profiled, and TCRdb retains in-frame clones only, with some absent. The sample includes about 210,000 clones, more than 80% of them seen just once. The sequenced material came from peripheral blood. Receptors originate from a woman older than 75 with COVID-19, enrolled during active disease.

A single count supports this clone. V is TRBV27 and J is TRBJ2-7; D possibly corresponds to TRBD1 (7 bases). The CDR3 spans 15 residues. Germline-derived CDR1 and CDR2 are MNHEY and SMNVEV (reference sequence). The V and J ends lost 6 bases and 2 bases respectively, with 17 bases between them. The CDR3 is CASSLSRGETYEQYF. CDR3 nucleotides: TGTGCCAGCAGCCTCAGCAGGGGGGAAACCTACGAGCAGTACTTC.

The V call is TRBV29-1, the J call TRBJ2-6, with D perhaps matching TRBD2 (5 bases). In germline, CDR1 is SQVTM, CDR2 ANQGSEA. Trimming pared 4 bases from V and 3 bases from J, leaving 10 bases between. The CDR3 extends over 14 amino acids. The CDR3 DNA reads TGCAGCGTTGGACGGGGTGGTGGGGCCAACGTCCTGACTTTC. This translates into CSVGRGGGANVLTF.

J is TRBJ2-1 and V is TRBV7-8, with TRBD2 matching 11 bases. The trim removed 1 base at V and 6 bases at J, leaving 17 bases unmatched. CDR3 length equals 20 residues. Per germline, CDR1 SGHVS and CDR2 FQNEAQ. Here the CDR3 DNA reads TGTGCCAGCAGCTTAGTGGTCGCGGGCCAAACTAGCGGGAGAGGCAATGAGCAGTTCTTC. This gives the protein CASSLVVAGQTSGRGNEQFF. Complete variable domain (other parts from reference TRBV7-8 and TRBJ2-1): GAGVSQSPRYKVAKRGQDVALRCDPISGHVSLFWYQQALGQGPEFLTYFQNEAQLDKSGLPSDRFFAERPEGSVSTLKIQRTQQEDSAVYLCASSLVVAGQTSGRGNEQFFGPGTRLTVL.

CDR3 DNA: TGTGCCAGCAGGTCCACAGGGAGCGGAAACACCATATATTTT. The encoded protein is CASRSTGSGNTIYF. The rearrangement links TRBV27 to TRBJ1-3, with D possibly being TRBD1 (6 bases). The CDR3 is made up of 14 amino acids. Germline CDR1 MNHEY, CDR2 SMNVEV (reference sequence). Trimming removed 6 bases at V and 4 bases at J, with 13 bases between.

CDR3 amino acids: CASSEAFRGPNYGYTF. The CDR3 nucleotides are TGTGCCAGCAGTGAAGCGTTCCGGGGTCCTAACTATGGCTACACCTTC. The chain couples TRBV6-1 to TRBJ1-2; no reliable D call. Germline loops: CDR1 MNHNS, CDR2 SASEGT. V gave up 0 bases and J gave up 0 bases, with 11 bases separating them. The CDR3 runs 16 residues.

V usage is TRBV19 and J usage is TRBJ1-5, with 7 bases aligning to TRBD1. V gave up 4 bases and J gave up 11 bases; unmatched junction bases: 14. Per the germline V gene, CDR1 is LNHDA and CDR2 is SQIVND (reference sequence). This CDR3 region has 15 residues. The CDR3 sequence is CASSKSEGAARTQHF. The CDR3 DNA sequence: TGTGCCAGTAGTAAATCGGAGGGGGCGGCTAGGACCCAGCATTTT.

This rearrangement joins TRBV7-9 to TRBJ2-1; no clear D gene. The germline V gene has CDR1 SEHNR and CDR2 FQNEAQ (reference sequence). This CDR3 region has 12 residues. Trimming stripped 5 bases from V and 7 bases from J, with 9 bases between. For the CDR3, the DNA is TGTGCCAGCAGCACCATCGGTAATGAGCAGTTCTTC. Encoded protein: CASSTIGNEQFF.

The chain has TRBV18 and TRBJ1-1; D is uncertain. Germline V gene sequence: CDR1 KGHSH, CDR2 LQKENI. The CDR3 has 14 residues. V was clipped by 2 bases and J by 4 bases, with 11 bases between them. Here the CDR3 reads CASSPIGEGTEAFF. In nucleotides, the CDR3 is TGTGCCAGCTCACCAATCGGGGAGGGCACTGAAGCTTTCTTT.

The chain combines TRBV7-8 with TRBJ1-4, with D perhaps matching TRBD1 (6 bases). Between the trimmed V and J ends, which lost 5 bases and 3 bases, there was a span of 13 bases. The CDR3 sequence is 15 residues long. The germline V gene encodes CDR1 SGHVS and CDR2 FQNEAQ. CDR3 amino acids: CASSPRGGANEKLFF. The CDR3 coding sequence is TGTGCCAGCAGCCCTAGAGGGGGGGCTAATGAAAAACTGTTTTTT.

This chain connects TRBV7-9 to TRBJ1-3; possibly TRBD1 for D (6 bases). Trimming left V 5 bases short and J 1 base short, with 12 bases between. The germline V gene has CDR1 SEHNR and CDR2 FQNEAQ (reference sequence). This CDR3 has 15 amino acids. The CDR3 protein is CASSPGQLSGNTIYF. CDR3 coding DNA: TGTGCCAGCAGCCCAGGACAGCTTTCTGGAAACACCATATATTTT.

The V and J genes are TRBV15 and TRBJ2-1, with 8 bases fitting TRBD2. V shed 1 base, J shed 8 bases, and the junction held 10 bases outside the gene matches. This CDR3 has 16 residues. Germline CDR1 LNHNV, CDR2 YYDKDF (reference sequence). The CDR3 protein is CATSRGGRGAQYEQFF. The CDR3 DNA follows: TGTGCCACCAGCAGAGGGGGGCGGGGGGCCCAGTATGAGCAGTTCTTC.

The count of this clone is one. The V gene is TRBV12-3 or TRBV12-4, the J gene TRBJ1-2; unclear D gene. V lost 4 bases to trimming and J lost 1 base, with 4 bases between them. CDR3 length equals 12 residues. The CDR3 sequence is CASSYNNYGYTF. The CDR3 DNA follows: TGTGCCAGCAGTTACAATAACTATGGCTACACCTTC.

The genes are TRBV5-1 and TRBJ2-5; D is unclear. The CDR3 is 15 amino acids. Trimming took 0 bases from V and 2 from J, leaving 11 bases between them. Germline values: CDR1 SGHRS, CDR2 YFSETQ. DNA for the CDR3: TGCGCCAGCAGCTTGGCCTTCAGGCTACAAGAGACCCAGTACTTC. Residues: CASSLAFRLQETQYF.

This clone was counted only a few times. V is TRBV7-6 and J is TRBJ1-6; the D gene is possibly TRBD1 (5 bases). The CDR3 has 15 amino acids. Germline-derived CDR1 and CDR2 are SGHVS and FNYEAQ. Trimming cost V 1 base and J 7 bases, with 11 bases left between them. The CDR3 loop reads CASSLGGGVNSPLHF. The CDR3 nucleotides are TGTGCCAGCAGCTTAGGCGGGGGAGTCAATTCACCCCTCCACTTT.

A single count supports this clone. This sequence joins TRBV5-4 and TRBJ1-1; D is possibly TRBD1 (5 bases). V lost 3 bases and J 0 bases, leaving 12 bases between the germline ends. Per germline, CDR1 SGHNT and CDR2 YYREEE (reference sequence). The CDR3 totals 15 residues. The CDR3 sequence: CASSSGGGVNTEAFF. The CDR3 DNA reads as TGTGCCAGCAGCTCAGGCGGGGGGGTGAACACTGAAGCTTTCTTT.

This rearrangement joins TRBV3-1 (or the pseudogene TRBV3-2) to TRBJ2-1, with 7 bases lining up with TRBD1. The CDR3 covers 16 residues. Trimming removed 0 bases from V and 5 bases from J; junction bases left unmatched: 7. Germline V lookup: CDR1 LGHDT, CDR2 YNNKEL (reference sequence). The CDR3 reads CASSQDTRGPNNEQFF. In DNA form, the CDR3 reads TGTGCCAGCAGCCAAGATACGAGGGGGCCGAACAATGAGCAGTTCTTC.

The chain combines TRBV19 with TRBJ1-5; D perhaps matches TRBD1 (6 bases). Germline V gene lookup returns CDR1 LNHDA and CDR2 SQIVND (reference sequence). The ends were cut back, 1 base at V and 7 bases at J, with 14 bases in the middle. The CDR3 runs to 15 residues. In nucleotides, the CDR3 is TGTGCCAGTAGTATAGGCGGCAGGGGTGGCCAGCCCCAGCATTTT. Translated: CASSIGGRGGQPQHF.

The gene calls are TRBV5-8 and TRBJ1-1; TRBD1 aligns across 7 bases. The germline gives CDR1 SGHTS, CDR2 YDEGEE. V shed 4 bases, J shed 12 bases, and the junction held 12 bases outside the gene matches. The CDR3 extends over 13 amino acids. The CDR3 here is CASSRDVGTVTFF. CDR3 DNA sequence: TGTGCCAGCAGCCGAGATGTCGGGACAGTAACTTTCTTT.

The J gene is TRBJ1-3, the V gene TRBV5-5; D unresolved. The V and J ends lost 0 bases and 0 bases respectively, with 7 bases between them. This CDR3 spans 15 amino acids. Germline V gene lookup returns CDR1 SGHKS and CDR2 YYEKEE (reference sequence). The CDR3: CASSLGRSSGNTIYF. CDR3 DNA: TGTGCCAGCAGCTTGGGACGGAGCTCTGGAAACACCATATATTTT.

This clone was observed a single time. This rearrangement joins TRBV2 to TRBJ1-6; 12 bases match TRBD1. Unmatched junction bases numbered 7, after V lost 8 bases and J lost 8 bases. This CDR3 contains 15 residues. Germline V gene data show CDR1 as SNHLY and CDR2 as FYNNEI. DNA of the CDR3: TGTGCCAGCCGATGGGACAGGGGGCTCGATTCACCCCTCCACTTT. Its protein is CASRWDRGLDSPLHF.

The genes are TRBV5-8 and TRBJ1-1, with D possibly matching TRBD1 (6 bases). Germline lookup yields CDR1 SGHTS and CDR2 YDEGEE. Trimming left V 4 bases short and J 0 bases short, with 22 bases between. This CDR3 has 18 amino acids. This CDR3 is CASSLVSGGIGMNTEAFF. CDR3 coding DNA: TGTGCCAGCAGCCTTGTGAGTGGGGGCATAGGGATGAACACTGAAGCTTTCTTT. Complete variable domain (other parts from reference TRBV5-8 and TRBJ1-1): EAGVTQSPTHLIKTRGQQATLRCSPISGHTSVYWYQQALGLGLQFLLWYDEGEERNRGNFPPRFSGRQFPNYSSELNVNALELEDSALYLCASSLVSGGIGMNTEAFFGQGTRLTVV.

The CDR3 nucleotides are TGTGCCAGCTCCCATAGGGGGGGCGGGGGCCGCAGCACAGATACGCAGTATTTT. Its translation is CASSHRGGGGRSTDTQYF. The chain combines TRBV11-2 with TRBJ2-3; D perhaps matches TRBD2 (7 bases). Germline CDR1 is SGHAT and CDR2 is FQNNGV. Deletions cut 8 bases from V and 0 bases from J, with 24 bases between. The CDR3 runs 18 residues.

The CDR3 region has the DNA TGTGCCAGCAGTGAATCCGGGACAGCCCACACTGAAGCTTTCTTT. It specifies CASSESGTAHTEAFF. The chain combines TRBV2 with TRBJ1-1, with TRBD1 identical over 7 bases. The V gene end was trimmed by 2 bases and the J gene end by 3 bases; junction bases not matched to a gene: 6. Germline CDR1 reads SNHLY; CDR2 reads FYNNEI. The CDR3 runs 15 residues.

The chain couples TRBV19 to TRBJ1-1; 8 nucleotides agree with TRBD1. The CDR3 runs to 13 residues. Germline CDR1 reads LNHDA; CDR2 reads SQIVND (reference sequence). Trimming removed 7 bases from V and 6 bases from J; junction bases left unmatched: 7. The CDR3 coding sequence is TGTGCCAGTAAAAGACAGGGGAGCCCTGAAGCTTTCTTT. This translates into CASKRQGSPEAFF.

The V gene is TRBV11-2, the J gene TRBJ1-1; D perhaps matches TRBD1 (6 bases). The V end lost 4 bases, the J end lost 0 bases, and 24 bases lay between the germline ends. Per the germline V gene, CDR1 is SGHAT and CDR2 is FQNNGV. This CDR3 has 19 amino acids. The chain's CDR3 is CASSSPPPDRRSMNTEAFF. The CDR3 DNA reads TGTGCCAGCAGCTCCCCTCCCCCGGACAGAAGATCTATGAACACTGAAGCTTTCTTT.

CDR3 sequence reads: CASTPPGSSYNEQFF. The DNA of the CDR3 is TGTGCCAGTACCCCCCCGGGGAGCTCCTACAATGAGCAGTTCTTC. The chain has TRBV19 and TRBJ2-1; a weak D match, TRBD2 (5 bases). The V gene's germline CDR1 is LNHDA and CDR2 SQIVND (reference sequence). The CDR3 consists of 15 residues. V lost 7 bases, J lost 0 bases, and 13 bases lay in between.

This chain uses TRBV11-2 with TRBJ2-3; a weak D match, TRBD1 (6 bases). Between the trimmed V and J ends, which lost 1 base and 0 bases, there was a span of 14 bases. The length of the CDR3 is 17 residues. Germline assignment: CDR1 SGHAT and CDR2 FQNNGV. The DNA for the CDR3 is TGTGCCAGCAGCTTAGGTTCCGGGACACCGAGCACAGATACGCAGTATTTT. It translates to CASSLGSGTPSTDTQYF.

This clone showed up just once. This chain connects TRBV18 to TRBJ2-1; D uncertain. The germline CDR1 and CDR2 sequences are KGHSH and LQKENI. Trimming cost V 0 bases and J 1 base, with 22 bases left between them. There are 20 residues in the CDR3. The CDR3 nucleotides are TGTGCCAGCTCACCACCTCGCGAGGCCGTTGTTATTCGGTCCTACAATGAGCAGTTCTTC. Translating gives CASSPPREAVVIRSYNEQFF.

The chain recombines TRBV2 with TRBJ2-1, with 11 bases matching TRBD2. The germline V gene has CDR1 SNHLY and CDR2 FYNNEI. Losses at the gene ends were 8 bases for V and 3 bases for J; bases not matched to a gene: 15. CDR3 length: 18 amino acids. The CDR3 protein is CASRITSGSGGLYNEQFF. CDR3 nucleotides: TGTGCCAGCCGCATAACTAGCGGGAGCGGGGGCCTCTACAATGAGCAGTTCTTC. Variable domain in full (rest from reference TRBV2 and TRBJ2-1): EPEVTQTPSHQVTQMGQEVILRCVPISNHLYFYWYRQILGQKVEFLVSFYNNEISEKSEIFDDQFSVERPDGSNFTLKIRSTKLEDSAMYFCASRITSGSGGLYNEQFFGPGTRLTVL.

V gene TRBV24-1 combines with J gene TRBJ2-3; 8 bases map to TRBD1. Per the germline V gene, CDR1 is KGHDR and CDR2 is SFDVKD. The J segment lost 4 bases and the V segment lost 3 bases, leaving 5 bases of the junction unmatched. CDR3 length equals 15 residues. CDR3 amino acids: CATSDPRQGSDTQYF. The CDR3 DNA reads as TGTGCCACCAGTGATCCACGACAGGGGTCAGATACGCAGTATTTT.

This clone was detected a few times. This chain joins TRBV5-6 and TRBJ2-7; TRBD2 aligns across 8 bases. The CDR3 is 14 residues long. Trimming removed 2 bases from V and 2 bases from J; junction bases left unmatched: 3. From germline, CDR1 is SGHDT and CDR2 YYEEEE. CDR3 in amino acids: CASSLRAGAYEQYF. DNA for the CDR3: TGTGCCAGCAGCTTACGAGCGGGAGCCTACGAGCAGTACTTC.

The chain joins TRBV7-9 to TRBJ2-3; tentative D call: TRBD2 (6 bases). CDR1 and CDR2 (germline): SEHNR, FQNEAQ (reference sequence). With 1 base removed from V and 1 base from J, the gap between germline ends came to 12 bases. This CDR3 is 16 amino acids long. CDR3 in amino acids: CASSLVSGVRTDTQYF. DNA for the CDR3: TGTGCCAGCAGCTTAGTTTCGGGAGTCCGCACAGATACGCAGTATTTT.